The 26 T cell receptor beta chains in this list originate from one sample, sequenced in a study of blood T cell repertoires in COVID-19 (dated by TCRdb to 2018 to 2021). Receptors were amplified or captured by the immunoSEQ multiplex PCR assay. Drawn from immuneACCESS, this table holds only the in-frame rearrangements with V and J called that TCRdb kept. Clones are partly lost; checked studies trace under half to an unresolved V gene and leave the rest unexplained. The sample has some 26,000 clones on record, approximately 82% of them singletons. The ten largest clones capture about 1.8% of the sample. The sample comprised peripheral blood. The receptors were gathered from a man older than 75 with active or convalescent COVID-19.

This clone was recorded only once. V is TRBV2 and J is TRBJ1-6; D uncertain. V gave up 3 bases and J gave up 13 bases, with 13 bases separating them. The germline V gene has CDR1 SNHLY and CDR2 FYNNEI. The CDR3 length is 13 residues. The CDR3 DNA reads TGTGCCAGCAGTGAGGTCGGGTCGGGGCCCCTCCACTTT. This codes for CASSEVGSGPLHF.

The V gene is TRBV9, the J gene TRBJ2-7, with 8 bases aligning to TRBD1. Germline CDR1 is SGDLS and CDR2 is YYNGEE. The CDR3 runs to 15 residues. The V segment lost 0 bases and the J segment 5 bases; nucleotides outside the gene matches: 7. The CDR3 DNA follows: TGTGCCAGCAGCGTAGGACAGGGGCCTGCTCACGAGCAGTACTTC. This encodes CASSVGQGPAHEQYF.

V usage is TRBV4-1 and J usage is TRBJ1-4; tentative D call: TRBD1 (5 bases). The CDR3 totals 16 residues. The germline V gene has CDR1 MGHRA and CDR2 YSYEKL. The ends were cut back, 4 bases at V and 5 bases at J, with 17 bases in the middle. CDR3 residues: CASSPKGAGVNEKLFF. The CDR3 bases are TGCGCCAGCAGCCCTAAGGGTGCGGGGGTGAATGAAAAACTGTTTTTT.

The genes are TRBV2 and TRBJ1-2; TRBD1 matches 9 bases. The CDR3 has 14 amino acids. Per germline, CDR1 SNHLY and CDR2 FYNNEI. With 6 bases clipped from V and 7 bases from J, the junction kept 9 bases outside the gene matches. The CDR3 coding sequence is TGTGCCAGCAGGGGGGGACAGGGATTGGGTGGCTACACCTTC. Residues: CASRGGQGLGGYTF.

The chain uses TRBV19 and TRBJ2-1; TRBD2 is a possible D gene (5 bases). Per germline, CDR1 LNHDA and CDR2 SQIVND (reference sequence). This CDR3 is built from 17 residues. The V end lost 3 bases, the J end lost 1 base, and 16 bases lay between the germline ends. The CDR3 DNA is TGTGCCAGTAGTATTAGTAATCGAGGGTTTTCCTACAATGAGCAGTTCTTC. Amino acids: CASSISNRGFSYNEQFF.

V is TRBV7-8 and J is TRBJ2-3, with 10 bases that match TRBD2. CDR1 SGHVS and CDR2 FQNEAQ come from the germline V gene. The CDR3 has 18 amino acids. V dropped 6 bases and J dropped 3; count of bases not matched to a gene: 15. This CDR3 reads CASSQGASGGHSTDTQYF. The CDR3 nucleotides are TGTGCCAGCAGTCAAGGGGCTAGCGGGGGCCATAGTACAGATACGCAGTATTTT. The whole variable domain, filled in from reference TRBV7-8 and TRBJ2-3, reads GAGVSQSPRYKVAKRGQDVALRCDPISGHVSLFWYQQALGQGPEFLTYFQNEAQLDKSGLPSDRFFAERPEGSVSTLKIQRTQQEDSAVYLCASSQGASGGHSTDTQYFGPGTRLTVL.

The chain recombines TRBV4-1 with TRBJ1-5; 9 bases agree with TRBD1. The CDR3 runs to 16 residues. Germline CDR1 MGHRA, CDR2 YSYEKL. With 3 bases clipped from V and 4 bases from J, the junction kept 7 bases outside the gene matches. The CDR3 nucleotides are TGCGCCAGCAGCCAGATGGGGACAGGGCTTAATCAGCCCCAGCATTTT. Translated: CASSQMGTGLNQPQHF.

The chain carries TRBV4-1 and TRBJ1-1, with a weak D call TRBD1 (6 bases). From germline, CDR1 is MGHRA and CDR2 YSYEKL. V was cut by 2 bases and J by 5 bases, with 18 bases left in between. The CDR3 extends over 16 amino acids. This chain's CDR3 is CASSQPVGGSRTEAFF. CDR3 nucleotide sequence: TGCGCCAGCAGCCAACCGGTTGGGGGCAGTCGGACTGAAGCTTTCTTT.

This chain connects TRBV4-2 to TRBJ2-3; 8 bases map to TRBD2. The CDR3 length is 19 residues. V trimming: 0 bases; J trimming: 3 bases; junction bases outside the gene matches: 14. CDR1 LGHNA and CDR2 YNFKEQ come from the germline V gene. The CDR3 reads CASSQDNRRTSRSTDTQYF. The CDR3 DNA reads TGTGCCAGCAGCCAAGATAATAGGCGGACTAGCCGATCGACAGATACGCAGTATTTT.

The CDR3 loop is CASSSQRPQYF. In nucleotides, the CDR3 is TGTGCCAGCAGCTCACAGCGGCCCCAGTACTTC. The V gene is TRBV7-2, the J gene TRBJ2-5; possibly TRBD2 for D (5 bases). The CDR3 extends over 11 amino acids. CDR1 and CDR2 (germline): SGHTA, FQGNSA. Trimming left V 4 bases short and J 9 bases short, with 9 bases between.

CDR3 sequence (DNA): TGCGCCAGCAGCTCAGGGACTAGCGGTTTCACAGATACGCAGTATTTT. This gives the protein CASSSGTSGFTDTQYF. The rearrangement uses TRBV5-1 and TRBJ2-3; 11 positions agree with TRBD2. V was clipped by 3 bases and J by 2 bases; unmatched bases: 5. The CDR3 spans 16 residues. Germline loops: CDR1 SGHRS, CDR2 YFSETQ. Full variable domain (rest looked up from reference TRBV5-1 and TRBJ2-3): KAGVTQTPRYLIKTRGQQVTLSCSPISGHRSVSWYQQTPGQGLQFLFEYFSETQRNKGNFPGRFSGRQFSNSRSEMNVSTLELGDSALYLCASSSGTSGFTDTQYFGPGTRLTVL.

CDR3 sequence (DNA): TGTGCCAGCAGCTTGGGCGGGGGTTCGGCTGGAAACACCATATATTTT. It translates to CASSLGGGSAGNTIYF. The J gene is TRBJ1-3, the V gene TRBV5-4; the D gene is possibly TRBD1 (5 bases). CDR3 length: 16 amino acids. V was clipped by 0 bases and J by 2 bases, with 12 bases between them. The V gene's germline CDR1 is SGHNT and CDR2 YYREEE (reference sequence).

The V call is TRBV4-1, the J call TRBJ1-1; TRBD1 aligns across 10 bases. Unmatched junction bases numbered 6, after V lost 4 bases and J lost 1 base. CDR1 MGHRA and CDR2 YSYEKL come from the germline V gene. This CDR3 has 16 amino acids. CDR3 coding DNA: TGCGCCAGCAGCCGGACAGGGGGTTTAAGGAACACTGAAGCTTTCTTT. Protein: CASSRTGGLRNTEAFF.

This sequence joins TRBV24-1 and TRBJ2-1; 7 bases agree with TRBD2. CDR3 length: 14 amino acids. From germline, CDR1 is KGHDR and CDR2 SFDVKD. The V and J ends lost 6 bases and 6 bases, in that order; junction bases with no gene match: 7. CDR3 sequence: CATSKDGGGNEQFF. CDR3 coding DNA: TGTGCCACCAGTAAAGACGGCGGGGGCAATGAGCAGTTCTTC.

The chain recombines TRBV5-1 with TRBJ1-6; possible D gene TRBD1, 6 bases. Per germline, CDR1 SGHRS and CDR2 YFSETQ. The CDR3 is 15 amino acids. The germline V and J ends were trimmed by 6 bases and 7 bases, with 17 bases remaining between them. For the CDR3, the DNA is TGCGCCAGCACGCCGCTCGGGGGGCGGAATTCACCCCTCCACTTT. It encodes CASTPLGGRNSPLHF.

The rearrangement uses TRBV7-8 and TRBJ2-3; D perhaps matches TRBD2 (6 bases). The length of the CDR3 is 16 residues. CDR1 is SGHVS and CDR2 is FQNEAQ in the germline V gene. V was cut by 2 bases and J by 6 bases, with 18 bases left in between. The CDR3 loop is CASSLPSGDRKDTQYF. CDR3 sequence (DNA): TGTGCCAGCAGCTTACCTTCGGGGGACCGTAAGGATACGCAGTATTTT.

CDR3 amino acids: CSAPYNEQFF. CDR3 nucleotides: TGCAGTGCTCCTTACAATGAGCAGTTCTTC. The chain combines TRBV20-1 with TRBJ2-1; no firm D call. V dropped 5 bases and J dropped 4 bases, with 3 bases sitting between them. The CDR3 runs 10 residues. Germline V gene lookup returns CDR1 DFQATT and CDR2 SNEGSKA (reference sequence).

V usage is TRBV4-2 and J usage is TRBJ2-5, with 11 bases that match TRBD2. The V gene end was trimmed by 5 bases and the J gene end by 2 bases; junction bases not matched to a gene: 4. Germline values: CDR1 LGHNA, CDR2 YNFKEQ. CDR3 length: 15 amino acids. The CDR3 DNA is TGTGCCAGCAGCTCGGGGACTAGCGGACAAGAGACCCAGTACTTC. Amino acid sequence: CASSSGTSGQETQYF.

Points on this clone: Different DNA sequences within this sample yield the same CDR3. The gene calls are TRBV5-4 and TRBJ1-3; the D gene is possibly TRBD1 (5 bases). The V end lost 0 bases, the J end lost 2 bases, and 9 bases lay between the germline ends. The V gene's germline CDR1 is SGHNT and CDR2 YYREEE (reference sequence). The CDR3 is made up of 15 amino acids. CDR3 nucleotide sequence: TGTGCCAGCAGCTTGGGGGGCAGGCCTGGAAACACCATATATTTT. Protein product: CASSLGGRPGNTIYF. Together with reference TRBV5-4 and TRBJ1-3, the CDR3 gives the full variable domain: ETGVTQSPTHLIKTRGQQVTLRCSSQSGHNTVSWYQQALGQGPQFIFQYYREEENGRGNFPPRFSGLQFPNYSSELNVNALELDDSALYLCASSLGGRPGNTIYFGEGSWLTVV.

A note on this clone: Its ends do not fully match the called genes, so a read error is possible. The rearrangement joins TRBV7-7 to TRBJ2-2, with D possibly being TRBD1 or TRBD2 (5 bases each). In germline, CDR1 is SSHAT, CDR2 FNYEAQ (reference sequence). The CDR3 totals 13 residues. CDR3 nucleotides: TGTGCTAGCAGCTTACAGGAGGACGGGGAGCTGTTTTTT. This sequence encodes CASSLQEDGELFF. The full variable domain, in which reference TRBV7-7 and TRBJ2-2 provide the parts outside the CDR3, is GAGVSQSPRYKVTKRGQDVTLRCDPISSHATLYWYQQALGQGPEFLTYFNYEAQPDKSGLPSDRFSAERPEGSISTLTIQRTEQRDSAMYRCASSLQEDGELFFGEGSRLTVL.

The V and J genes are TRBV12-3 or TRBV12-4 and TRBJ2-2; D uncertain. Trimming took off 10 bases at V and 0 bases at J, with 9 bases between the two ends. CDR3 length: 13 residues. The CDR3 DNA sequence: TGTGCCATCAAACTGTCGAACACCGGGGAGCTGTTTTTT. It yields the protein CAIKLSNTGELFF.

The genes are TRBV9 and TRBJ2-4; 13 nucleotides line up with TRBD2. J was trimmed by 3 bases and V by 4 bases; bases with no gene match: 16. There are 20 residues in the CDR3. Germline values: CDR1 SGDLS, CDR2 YYNGEE. CDR3 sequence (DNA): TGTGCCAGCAGCCCCGAAACCGAGGACGGACTAGCGGGGGACAAAAACATTCAGTACTTC. This codes for CASSPETEDGLAGDKNIQYF. Drawing the rest from reference TRBV9 and TRBJ2-4, the complete variable domain is DSGVTQTPKHLITATGQRVTLRCSPRSGDLSVYWYQQSLDQGLQFLIQYYNGEERAKGNILERFSAQQFPDLHSELNLSSLELGDSALYFCASSPETEDGLAGDKNIQYFGAGTRLSVL.

There are a few counts of this clone. The chain carries TRBV4-1 and TRBJ2-1, with TRBD2 as a possible D gene (6 bases). V was pared by 1 base and J by 4 bases, with 14 bases between. This CDR3 is built from 16 residues. Germline CDR1 and CDR2: MGHRA and YSYEKL. CDR3 DNA sequence: TGCGCCAGCAGCCAAGCCTTGCTAGCGAAGTACAATGAGCAGTTCTTC. Amino acids: CASSQALLAKYNEQFF.

J is TRBJ2-5 and V is TRBV14; 10 nucleotides align to TRBD2. V shed 9 bases and J 5 bases; nucleotides not matched to a gene: 12. Looked up from germline, CDR1 is SGHDN and CDR2 is FVKESK. The CDR3 sequence is 15 residues long. CDR3 in DNA: TGTGCCAGTAGTACAGCAGCGGGAGGGAGTGAGACCCAGTACTTC. Translating gives CASSTAAGGSETQYF.

The V call is TRBV29-1, the J call TRBJ1-2; weak D call: TRBD1 (5 bases). Germline lookup yields CDR1 SQVTM and CDR2 ANQGSEA. The V end lost 4 bases, the J end lost 8 bases, and 14 bases lay between the germline ends. The length of the CDR3 is 12 residues. The CDR3 loop reads CSVVFPRVGYTF. CDR3 nucleotides: TGCAGCGTTGTGTTCCCCAGGGTCGGCTACACCTTC.

The V and J genes are TRBV11-1 and TRBJ2-1, with 8 bases identical to TRBD2. The trim removed 0 bases at V and 4 bases at J, leaving 14 bases unmatched. Per germline, CDR1 SGHAT and CDR2 FQDESV (reference sequence). The CDR3 spans 19 residues. The CDR3 DNA is TGTGCCAGCAGCTTAGCTCTAGAGGACGGCGGGAGGCCGTACAATGAGCAGTTCTTC. Protein: CASSLALEDGGRPYNEQFF. Using reference TRBV11-1 and TRBJ2-1 for the parts outside the CDR3, the full variable domain is EAEVAQSPRYKITEKSQAVAFWCDPISGHATLYWYRQILGQGPELLVQFQDESVVDDSQLPKDRFSAERLKGVDSTLKIQPAELGDSAMYLCASSLALEDGGRPYNEQFFGPGTRLTVL.